These T cell receptor beta chains were read from a single sample in a study of shared clonotypes between healthy human individuals. Libraries were prepared by immunoSEQ multiplex PCR; TCRdb keeps only in-frame clonotypes and omits some of them. The sample lists some 1,100,000 clones, about 84% occurring once. Sequencing input: memory CD4+ T cells from PBMCs. The receptors were sampled from a man aged 18 to 30 in good health. Some clones in this sample may be carry-over from other donors' samples. Each CDR3 is given with its conserved first and last residue. Rows may omit the clone size; those that give it use once, few, many or a size class.

V gene: TRBV28
clone size: once
J gene: TRBJ1-4
CDR3 protein: CASSLAPGTNEKLFF

V gene: TRBV19
clone size: -
J gene: TRBJ2-7
CDR3 protein: CASSMGTIPYEQYF

V gene: TRBV7-5
clone size: -
J gene: TRBJ2-7
CDR3 protein: CVRSLGAPPYEQYF

V gene: TRBV2
clone size: -
J gene: TRBJ2-7
CDR3 protein: CASIGPAGAYEQYF

V gene: TRBV7-9
clone size: -
J gene: TRBJ2-7
CDR3 protein: CASSLPLGLSPEQYF

V gene: TRBV30
clone size: -
J gene: TRBJ2-3
CDR3 protein: CAWREADTQYF

V gene: TRBV28
clone size: few
J gene: TRBJ1-2
CDR3 protein: CAAADGNYGYTF

V gene: TRBV28
clone size: -
J gene: TRBJ1-1
CDR3 protein: CASRMGQLVNTEAFF

V gene: TRBV19
clone size: -
J gene: TRBJ1-3
CDR3 protein: CASGYESSGNTIYF

V gene: TRBV19
clone size: -
J gene: TRBJ2-1
CDR3 protein: CASSTRGGLAGKQFF

V gene: TRBV7-8
clone size: -
J gene: TRBJ1-2
CDR3 protein: CASSLALRNYGYTF

V gene: TRBV13
clone size: -
J gene: TRBJ2-7
CDR3 protein: CASSLRSSYEQYF

V gene: TRBV2
clone size: -
J gene: TRBJ1-5
CDR3 protein: CASRQEGAQPQHF

V gene: TRBV2
clone size: -
J gene: TRBJ2-1
CDR3 protein: CASSQGQPAYNEQFF

V gene: TRBV5-1
clone size: -
J gene: TRBJ1-5
CDR3 protein: CASSSERNQPQHF

V gene: TRBV19
clone size: -
J gene: TRBJ1-5
CDR3 protein: CASSTHRDTLTQHF

V gene: TRBV11-1
clone size: -
J gene: TRBJ2-3
CDR3 protein: CASSPHTDTQYF

V gene: TRBV28
clone size: few
J gene: TRBJ1-4
CDR3 protein: CASSAREVNEKLFF

V gene: TRBV18
clone size: -
J gene: TRBJ1-3
CDR3 protein: CASSIQEAGARGNTIYF

V gene: TRBV28
clone size: few
J gene: TRBJ2-7
CDR3 protein: CASHGTLVYEQYF

V gene: TRBV20-1
clone size: -
J gene: TRBJ1-1
CDR3 protein: CSGPEAFF

V gene: TRBV7-2
clone size: -
J gene: TRBJ1-5
CDR3 protein: CASSRDRGQPQHF

V gene: TRBV5-1
clone size: -
J gene: TRBJ1-1
CDR3 protein: CASSPIRTGGGTEAFF

V gene: TRBV13
clone size: once
J gene: TRBJ1-2
CDR3 protein: CASSLTVNYGYTF

V gene: TRBV5-1
clone size: -
J gene: TRBJ2-7
CDR3 protein: CASSYTGRPTLDF

V gene: TRBV4-2
clone size: -
J gene: TRBJ2-2
CDR3 protein: CASSRTGQGLGGELFF

V gene: TRBV19
clone size: -
J gene: TRBJ2-7
CDR3 protein: CASSITGQGRYEQYF

V gene: TRBV7-9
clone size: -
J gene: TRBJ2-1
CDR3 protein: CASSLSSGSFLGTEQFF